This TCR beta chain was identified in a study of cytomegalovirus exposure and HLA in healthy donors. Notes on the study in general: Accounts indicate the classifier identified cytomegalovirus status with strong specificity and sensitivity. Specificity of a few CMV-associated chains for CMV antigens was verified in vitro. Cytomegalovirus association was listed for 150 or so TCR beta chains.

The donors were members of the validation cohort comprising some 130 subjects, separate from the approximately 630-subject first cohort. Per germline, CDR1 SGHTA and CDR2 FQGTGA. V lost 5 bases and J lost 7, with 18 bases in between. This CDR3 has 15 amino acids. Worth noting for this clone: Its target is not known.

The table came from immunoSEQ multiplex PCR; TCRdb's copy has only in-frame clones and leaves some out. The table lists about 130,000 clones, about 91% of them singletons. The sample taken for sequencing was PBMCs. The chain couples TRBV7-3 to TRBJ1-5; no definite D call. This TCR was recovered from a woman under 30 in good health and CMV-seronegative. The DNA for the CDR3 is TGTGCCAGCAGCCTGGTTTCGGAGGTATCACAGCCCCAGCATTTT. It codes for CASSLVSEVSQPQHF.